What follows are 27 T cell receptor beta chains derived from one specimen sequenced in a study of blood T cell repertoires in COVID-19. TCRdb's table, derived via immunoSEQ multiplex PCR, lists solely in-frame clones and lacks some. The sample carries hundreds of thousands of clones, around 88% recorded once. The material sequenced was PBMCs or T cells enriched from blood (not recorded which). The receptors stem from a woman in her twenties or thirties who had recovered from COVID-19.

As to this clone: This CDR3 is also generated by other DNA sequences in the sample. The chain couples TRBV5-4 to TRBJ1-2; no clear D gene. Germline values: CDR1 SGHNT, CDR2 YYREEE (reference sequence). V gave up 0 bases and J gave up 1 base, with 4 bases separating them. The CDR3 consists of 13 residues. The CDR3 spells CASSLAGNYGYTF. The CDR3 nucleotides read TGTGCCAGCAGCTTGGCCGGTAACTATGGCTACACCTTC.

Only one count was recorded for this clone. CDR3 loop: CATSMANQPQHF. CDR3 bases: TGTGCCACCAGTATGGCAAATCAGCCCCAGCATTTT. The V gene is TRBV15, the J gene TRBJ1-5; D gene ambiguous. Looked up from germline, CDR1 is LNHNV and CDR2 is YYDKDF (reference sequence). Trimming left V 6 bases short and J 4 bases short, with 7 bases between. The CDR3 runs to 12 residues.

This sequence joins TRBV5-5 and TRBJ1-4; 8 bases align to TRBD1. V was clipped by 3 bases and J by 7 bases; unmatched bases: 8. The CDR3 is 15 amino acids. Per germline, CDR1 SGHKS and CDR2 YYEKEE (reference sequence). For the CDR3, the DNA is TGTGCCAGCAGCTACGGGACAGGTATTGGTGAAAAACTGTTTTTT. It codes for CASSYGTGIGEKLFF.

The CDR3 sequence is CASGQGSEQYF. CDR3 in DNA: TGTGCCAGCGGGCAGGGGTCAGAGCAGTACTTC. The chain is built from TRBV9 and TRBJ2-7, with a weak D call TRBD1 (6 bases). Germline lookup yields CDR1 SGDLS and CDR2 YYNGEE. This CDR3 is built from 11 residues. The V end lost 7 bases, the J end lost 7 bases, and 12 bases lay between the germline ends. Looking up the rest from reference TRBV9 and TRBJ2-7 gives the full variable domain: DSGVTQTPKHLITATGQRVTLRCSPRSGDLSVYWYQQSLDQGLQFLIQYYNGEERAKGNILERFSAQQFPDLHSELNLSSLELGDSALYFCASGQGSEQYFGPGTRLTVT.

V is TRBV28 and J is TRBJ2-7; 10 nucleotides match TRBD1. Germline V gives CDR1 MDHEN, CDR2 SYDVKM. Trimming took 2 bases from V and 5 from J; bases not matched to a gene: 3. The CDR3 has 14 residues. The CDR3 sequence: CASSLRDRGDEQYF. The CDR3 nucleotides read TGTGCCAGCAGTTTACGGGACAGGGGAGACGAGCAGTACTTC.

J is TRBJ2-2 and V is TRBV27; TRBD2 might be the D (6 bases). Germline CDR1 MNHEY, CDR2 SMNVEV (reference sequence). This CDR3 region has 15 residues. The V end was cut by 3 bases, the J end by 2 bases, with 10 bases between. DNA for the CDR3: TGTGCCAGCAGTTTTTCCGGGGGTAACACCGGGGAGCTGTTTTTT. It codes for CASSFSGGNTGELFF.

The chain is built from TRBV10-3 and TRBJ2-1; possibly TRBD2 for D (6 bases). The CDR3 has 17 amino acids. Per germline, CDR1 ENHRY and CDR2 SYGVKD. Deletions cut 0 bases from V and 2 bases from J, with 14 bases between. CDR3 in DNA: TGTGCCATCAGTGAGTCGCGAGAAGCGGGCGCCTACAATGAGCAGTTCTTC. Translation gives CAISESREAGAYNEQFF.

The V and J genes are TRBV28 and TRBJ2-7; 9 bases map to TRBD1. The CDR3 runs 16 residues. From germline, CDR1 is MDHEN and CDR2 SYDVKM. The V segment lost 6 bases and the J segment 3 bases; nucleotides outside the gene matches: 12. The DNA for the CDR3 is TGTGCCAGCAGCGCACACCCGGGACAGGGCCTCTACGAGCAGTACTTC. Translating it yields CASSAHPGQGLYEQYF.

The rearrangement joins TRBV4-1 to TRBJ1-2; D ambiguous. The V end lost 0 bases, the J end lost 4 bases, and 15 bases lay between the germline ends. Germline assignment: CDR1 MGHRA and CDR2 YSYEKL. CDR3 length equals 16 residues. CDR3 loop: CASSQEANTLAYGYTF. The CDR3 DNA sequence: TGCGCCAGCAGCCAAGAGGCAAACACCCTTGCCTATGGCTACACCTTC.

The J gene is TRBJ1-2, the V gene TRBV29-1; tentatively, D is TRBD1 (5 bases). The ends were cut back, 6 bases at V and 7 bases at J, with 15 bases in the middle. Germline V lookup: CDR1 SQVTM, CDR2 ANQGSEA. The CDR3 spans 12 residues. CDR3 DNA: TGCAGCGTCGCGGAACCGACAGCTGGCTACACCTTC. This encodes CSVAEPTAGYTF.

This chain uses TRBV7-3 with TRBJ2-3; D is unclear. CDR1 SGHTA and CDR2 FQGTGA come from the germline V gene. The V end lost 2 bases, the J end lost 0 bases, and 6 bases lay between the germline ends. The CDR3 loop spans 14 amino acids. The CDR3: CASSLWASTDTQYF. The DNA of the CDR3 is TGTGCCAGCAGCTTATGGGCTAGCACAGATACGCAGTATTTT.

The gene calls are TRBV5-1 and TRBJ1-2, with D hard to call. The V end lost 4 bases, the J end lost 3 bases, and 13 bases lay between the germline ends. The CDR3 has 14 residues. Germline CDR1 and CDR2: SGHRS and YFSETQ. In DNA, the CDR3 is TGCGCCAGCAGCCGTTCCGCTCCAGACTATGGCTACACCTTC. Its translation: CASSRSAPDYGYTF.

The rearrangement uses TRBV7-2 and TRBJ1-2; 8 bases align to TRBD1. Losses at the gene ends were 5 bases for V and 8 bases for J; bases not matched to a gene: 7. This CDR3 contains 13 residues. Germline V gives CDR1 SGHTA, CDR2 FQGNSA. In nucleotides, the CDR3 is TGTGCCAGCAGCCGGGACAGGCGGAGCGGCTACACCTTC. This codes for CASSRDRRSGYTF.

This clone was picked up a small number of times. The rearrangement links TRBV5-4 to TRBJ2-1, with D maybe TRBD2 (5 bases). Germline-derived CDR1 and CDR2 are SGHNT and YYREEE (reference sequence). V lost 10 bases and J 8 bases, leaving 13 bases between the germline ends. The CDR3 is 11 amino acids. The CDR3 reads CACGSGYEQFF. As DNA, the CDR3 is TGTGCCTGCGGGTCGGGGTATGAGCAGTTCTTC.

The chain recombines TRBV10-3 with TRBJ2-7, with a weak D call TRBD2 (6 bases). The CDR3 has 16 residues. Germline V CDR1 and CDR2: ENHRY, SYGVKD. V lost 3 bases to trimming and J lost 1 base, with 16 bases between them. As DNA, the CDR3 is TGTGCCATCAGTGAAGTTGGAGGGAAGGGGTCCTACGAGCAGTACTTC. It codes for CAISEVGGKGSYEQYF.

The chain combines TRBV30 with TRBJ2-3; 11 nucleotides agree with TRBD2. The length of the CDR3 is 20 residues. Germline V gene lookup returns CDR1 GTSNPN and CDR2 SVGIG (reference sequence). J lost 0 bases, V lost 0 bases, and 14 bases had no gene match. CDR3 region: CAWSVRRKTSGSQSTDTQYF. For the CDR3, the DNA is TGTGCCTGGAGTGTAAGACGGAAAACTAGCGGGAGCCAGAGCACAGATACGCAGTATTTT.

The chain has TRBV2 and TRBJ1-2; perhaps TRBD1 as D (6 bases). V shed 4 bases and J shed 4 bases, with 13 bases lying between them. The CDR3 spans 14 residues. CDR1 is SNHLY and CDR2 is FYNNEI in the germline V gene. CDR3 bases: TGTGCCAGCAGTGCCCCCGGACAGCTCTATGGCTACACCTTC. Translating gives CASSAPGQLYGYTF. The full variable domain, in which reference TRBV2 and TRBJ1-2 provide the parts outside the CDR3, is EPEVTQTPSHQVTQMGQEVILRCVPISNHLYFYWYRQILGQKVEFLVSFYNNEISEKSEIFDDQFSVERPDGSNFTLKIRSTKLEDSAMYFCASSAPGQLYGYTFGSGTRLTVV.

This clone has just a few counts. The chain combines TRBV7-9 with TRBJ2-2; the match to TRBD2 covers 7 bases. This CDR3 spans 15 amino acids. Germline V gene data show CDR1 as SEHNR and CDR2 as FQNEAQ (reference sequence). Trimming at V came to 4 bases and at J to 6 bases, leaving 8 bases not matched to a gene. The CDR3 DNA reads TGTGCCAGCAGCTCGACAAACCGGGGGGCCGGGGAGCTGTTTTTT. It codes for CASSSTNRGAGELFF. Filled out from reference TRBV7-9 and TRBJ2-2, the complete variable domain reads DTGVSQNPRHKITKRGQNVTFRCDPISEHNRLYWYRQTLGQGPEFLTYFQNEAQLEKSRLLSDRFSAERPKGSFSTLEIQRTEQGDSAMYLCASSSTNRGAGELFFGEGSRLTVL.

The V and J genes are TRBV27 and TRBJ2-7; D is undetermined. The germline V gene encodes CDR1 MNHEY and CDR2 SMNVEV (reference sequence). With 5 bases removed from V and 2 bases from J, the gap between germline ends came to 4 bases. This CDR3 has 11 amino acids. The CDR3 nucleotides read TGTGCCAGCAGTAGCCCCTACGAGCAGTACTTC. Protein: CASSSPYEQYF.

J is TRBJ2-1 and V is TRBV28, with D possibly TRBD1 on 5 matching bases. The germline V and J ends were trimmed by 3 bases and 0 bases, with 9 bases remaining between them. The CDR3 runs to 15 residues. Germline loops: CDR1 MDHEN, CDR2 SYDVKM. The CDR3 region is CASSLLDSSYNEQFF. For the CDR3, the DNA is TGTGCCAGCAGTTTGCTAGACAGCTCCTACAATGAGCAGTTCTTC. Full variable domain (remainder filled in from reference TRBV28 and TRBJ2-1): DVKVTQSSRYLVKRTGEKVFLECVQDMDHENMFWYRQDPGLGLRLIYFSYDVKMKEKGDIPEGYSVSREKKERFSLILESASTNQTSMYLCASSLLDSSYNEQFFGPGTRLTVL.

The V call is TRBV11-2, the J call TRBJ1-3, with no clear D. Trimming took off 5 bases at V and 0 bases at J, with 11 bases between the two ends. Germline V gives CDR1 SGHAT, CDR2 FQNNGV. The CDR3 is 15 residues long. The CDR3 DNA follows: TGTGCCAGCAGCCGAGGGCGGAGCTCTGGAAACACCATATATTTT. This codes for CASSRGRSSGNTIYF.

The V call is TRBV28, the J call TRBJ2-2; D gene ambiguous. Germline-derived CDR1 and CDR2 are MDHEN and SYDVKM. The CDR3 has 16 residues. Trimming removed 3 bases from V and 3 bases from J, with 14 bases in between. CDR3 sequence: CASSFRRWADTGELFF. CDR3 DNA: TGTGCCAGCAGTTTCCGACGCTGGGCCGACACCGGGGAGCTGTTTTTT.

V usage is TRBV19 and J usage is TRBJ1-1; D remains ambiguous. This CDR3 region has 12 residues. CDR1 is LNHDA and CDR2 is SQIVND in the germline V gene (reference sequence). The V and J ends lost 9 bases and 6 bases respectively, with 14 bases between them. The CDR3 sequence is CASNRLGAEAFF. The CDR3 DNA is TGTGCCAGCAACCGACTAGGAGCTGAAGCTTTCTTT.

The CDR3 DNA follows: TGTGCCAGTACCCCGAGGACTTTAGGGGGTCAAGACAATGAGCAGTTCTTC. This codes for CASTPRTLGGQDNEQFF. V usage is TRBV19 and J usage is TRBJ2-1; possibly TRBD1 for D (6 bases). CDR1 is LNHDA and CDR2 is SQIVND in the germline V gene (reference sequence). The germline V and J ends were trimmed by 7 bases and 5 bases, with 24 bases remaining between them. This CDR3 spans 17 amino acids.

This chain links TRBV10-3 with TRBJ1-5; D ambiguous. The CDR3 totals 13 residues. Germline CDR1 ENHRY, CDR2 SYGVKD. The ends were cut back, 4 bases at V and 4 bases at J, with 8 bases in the middle. CDR3 protein: CAISGHTNQPQHF. The DNA for the CDR3 is TGTGCCATCAGTGGACACACTAATCAGCCCCAGCATTTT.

The genes are TRBV6-6 and TRBJ2-7; 11 bases are a match to TRBD2. Trimming took 6 bases from V and 0 from J; bases not matched to a gene: 10. CDR3 size: 17 residues. Germline V CDR1 and CDR2: MNHNY, SVGAGI (reference sequence). The CDR3 is CASSRPIAGGSSYEQYF. Here the CDR3 DNA reads TGTGCCAGCAGCCGACCCATAGCGGGAGGGAGCTCCTACGAGCAGTACTTC.

CDR3 loop: CATSEPGQGREKLFF. DNA for the CDR3: TGTGCCACCAGTGAACCCGGACAGGGCCGGGAAAAACTGTTTTTT. J is TRBJ1-4 and V is TRBV24-1; 8 bases are shared with TRBD1. V dropped 4 bases and J dropped 8; count of bases not matched to a gene: 8. The CDR3 length is 15 residues. The germline V gene encodes CDR1 KGHDR and CDR2 SFDVKD.